This T cell receptor beta chain was sequenced during a study of blood T cell repertoires in COVID-19. Study summary: T cells, B-cell-depleted T cells, or PBMCs supplied cDNA or gDNA.

Trimming took off 4 bases at V and 2 bases at J, with 11 bases between the two ends. Germline V CDR1 and CDR2: SGHRS, YFSETQ. The CDR3 has 14 residues. Source study methods: Estimated nucleated cell counts came from reference gene primer amplification. This table comes from immunoSEQ multiplex PCR, and its TCRdb copy is limited to in-frame clones, with some not included. That table is the source of V, J and clone size, and D and trimming were worked out from the DNA. Among roughly 77,000 clones, over 75% were seen once, and the ten largest hold over 4.5%. The TCR was taken from a human donor in a cohort sampled during active COVID-19. Sequencing input: peripheral blood. The rearrangement joins TRBV5-1 to TRBJ2-3, with a possible D match to TRBD2 (7 bases). In DNA form, the CDR3 reads TGCGCCAGCAGCCTAGGGGGGGTCACAGATACGCAGTATTTT. It translates to CASSLGGVTDTQYF.